The 6 T cell receptor beta chains listed next were all sequenced from one sample in a study of beta chain features in type 1 diabetes. cDNA synthesis used the whole RNA isolate, giving expressed TCRB sequences. Profiled with immunoSEQ multiplex PCR; TCRdb holds only in-frame clones, not every one. The table has roughly 370,000 clones, approximately 13% seen once; the top ten hold less than 0.04%. The sequencing sample was made of naive CD4+ T cells from blood. These receptors were taken from a young man in good health.

This clone turned up a few times. This chain connects TRBV9 to TRBJ1-1; 11 bases match TRBD1. This CDR3 comprises 15 residues. Germline-derived CDR1 and CDR2 are SGDLS and YYNGEE. J was trimmed by 3 bases and V by 3 bases; bases with no gene match: 4. The CDR3 DNA sequence: TGTGCCAGCAGCGCCCTGGACAGGGGGCACACTGAAGCTTTCTTT. This encodes CASSALDRGHTEAFF.

The CDR3 is CASSWGIKQGELFF. CDR3 in DNA: TGTGCCAGCAGCTGGGGGATCAAGCAGGGGGAGCTGTTTTTT. The chain uses TRBV7-9 and TRBJ2-2; tentatively, D is TRBD1 or TRBD2 (5 bases each). Looked up from germline, CDR1 is SEHNR and CDR2 is FQNEAQ (reference sequence). The V end lost 4 bases, the J end lost 8 bases, and 14 bases lay between the germline ends. There are 14 residues in the CDR3. Full variable domain (missing parts from reference TRBV7-9 and TRBJ2-2): DTGVSQNPRHKITKRGQNVTFRCDPISEHNRLYWYRQTLGQGPEFLTYFQNEAQLEKSRLLSDRFSAERPKGSFSTLEIQRTEQGDSAMYLCASSWGIKQGELFFGEGSRLTVL.

The genes are TRBV5-1 and TRBJ2-7; TRBD1 matches 9 bases. V gave up 5 bases and J gave up 5 bases; unmatched junction bases: 8. Looked up from germline, CDR1 is SGHRS and CDR2 is YFSETQ. The CDR3 is 14 amino acids. This CDR3 reads CASRVGTGFNEQYF. Written as DNA, the CDR3 is TGCGCCAGCAGGGTAGGGACAGGGTTCAACGAGCAGTACTTC. The complete variable domain, with remaining parts taken from reference TRBV5-1 and TRBJ2-7, reads KAGVTQTPRYLIKTRGQQVTLSCSPISGHRSVSWYQQTPGQGLQFLFEYFSETQRNKGNFPGRFSGRQFSNSRSEMNVSTLELGDSALYLCASRVGTGFNEQYFGPGTRLTVT.

This clone was counted only a few times. The chain carries TRBV9 and TRBJ2-1; maybe TRBD2 (6 bases). Germline V gives CDR1 SGDLS, CDR2 YYNGEE. Deletions cut 0 bases from V and 5 bases from J, with 15 bases between. The CDR3 spans 16 residues. CDR3 residues: CASSVDLRRGDNEQFF. The CDR3 DNA reads TGTGCCAGCAGCGTAGATCTTCGGCGGGGAGACAATGAGCAGTTCTTC. Based on the CDR3 plus reference TRBV9 and TRBJ2-1, the full variable domain is DSGVTQTPKHLITATGQRVTLRCSPRSGDLSVYWYQQSLDQGLQFLIQYYNGEERAKGNILERFSAQQFPDLHSELNLSSLELGDSALYFCASSVDLRRGDNEQFFGPGTRLTVL.

This clone appeared a few times. The chain combines TRBV7-2 with TRBJ1-1; TRBD1 might be the D (6 bases). The germline CDR1 and CDR2 sequences are SGHTA and FQGNSA. This CDR3 spans 12 amino acids. V was clipped by 6 bases and J by 8 bases, with 13 bases between them. CDR3 amino acids: CASSWGRGEAFF. In DNA form, the CDR3 reads TGTGCCAGCAGTTGGGGCAGGGGAGAAGCTTTCTTT.

This clone has only a few counts. The rearrangement uses TRBV9 and TRBJ2-1, with a tentative D call TRBD2 (5 bases). Between the trimmed V and J ends, which lost 7 bases and 7 bases, there was a span of 15 bases. CDR3 length: 13 amino acids. CDR1 is SGDLS, CDR2 YYNGEE, per germline. The CDR3 DNA reads TGTGCCAGCTCCGACGGGGTGAGGAATGAGCAGTTCTTC. It codes for CASSDGVRNEQFF.